This T cell receptor (beta chain) was captured by sequencing in a study of T-cell reconstitution after alpha-beta-depleted transplantation in children. Whole-study findings and limits: At one year after transplant, newly produced T cells mostly accounted for T-cell counts and diversity.

The CDR3 is made up of 13 amino acids. CDR1 is MNHNY and CDR2 is SVGAGI in the germline V gene (reference sequence). V was clipped by 6 bases and J by 6 bases, with 12 bases between them. This clonotype came up a few times. Its antigen is not identified. This sample's TCRbeta library carried unique molecular identifier barcodes. Each CDR3 protein gets one entry after TCRdb re-called the PCR reads with MiXCR. The sample consists of approximately 400,000 distinct CDR3 sequences, about 17% of them appearing once. The chain uses TRBV6-6 and TRBJ2-1; perhaps D is TRBD1 or TRBD2 (5 bases each). This receptor was taken from a boy younger than two who had a stem cell transplant for Wiskott-Aldrich syndrome, so the T cells may come from the graft donor. Sample: PBMCs, mostly from graft donor cells, taken 360 days after TCRalphabeta/CD19-depleted stem cell transplant. CDR3 residues: CASSPGGTNEQFF. The CDR3 nucleotides are TGTGCCAGCAGCCCCGGTGGGACCAATGAGCAGTTCTTC.